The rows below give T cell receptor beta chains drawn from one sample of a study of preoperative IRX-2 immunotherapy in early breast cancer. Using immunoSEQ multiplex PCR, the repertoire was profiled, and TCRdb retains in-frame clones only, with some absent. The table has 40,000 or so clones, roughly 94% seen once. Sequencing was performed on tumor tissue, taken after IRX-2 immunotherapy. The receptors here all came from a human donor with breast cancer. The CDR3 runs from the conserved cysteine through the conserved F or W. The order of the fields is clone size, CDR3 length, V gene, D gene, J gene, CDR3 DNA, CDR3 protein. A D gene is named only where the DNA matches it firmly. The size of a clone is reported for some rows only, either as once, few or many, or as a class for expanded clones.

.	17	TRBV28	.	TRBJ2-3	TGTGCCAGCAGTTACACCACCGGGACCGAACCAACAGATACGCAGTATTTT	CASSYTTGTEPTDTQYF
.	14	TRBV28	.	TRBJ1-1	TGTGCCAGCAGTTTGCCAGGTTTGAACACTGAAGCTTTCTTT	CASSLPGLNTEAFF
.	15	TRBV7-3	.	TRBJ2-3	TGTGCCAGCAGCTTATTGGGTCTCGGGGGTAATACGCAGTATTTT	CASSLLGLGGNTQYF
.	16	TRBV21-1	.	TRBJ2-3	TGTGCCAGCAGCAAAGAGAGGACAGGGGTCGTAGATACGCAGTATTTT	CASSKERTGVVDTQYF
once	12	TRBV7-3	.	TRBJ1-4	TGTGCCAGCAGCTTAAGCCGAGAAAAACTGTTTTTT	CASSLSREKLFF
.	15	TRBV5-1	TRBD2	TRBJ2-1	TGCGCCAGCAGCTGGGGACTAGCGGGATACAATGAGCAGTTCTTC	CASSWGLAGYNEQFF
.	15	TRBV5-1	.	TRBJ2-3	TGCGCCAGCTCCTCGTCAGGGGTCGTGACAGATACGCAGTATTTT	CASSSSGVVTDTQYF
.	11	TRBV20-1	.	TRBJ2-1	TGCAGTGCTAGAGAGACCTTGGGGCAGTTCTTC	CSARETLGQFF
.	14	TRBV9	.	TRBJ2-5	TGTGCCAGCAGCGTAGGGGGCAGGGTAGAGACCCAGTACTTC	CASSVGGRVETQYF
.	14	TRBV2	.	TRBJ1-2	TGTGCCAGCAGTACGACGGTCCCGGGCTATGGCTACACCTTC	CASSTTVPGYGYTF
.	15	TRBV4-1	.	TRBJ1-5	TGCGCCAGCAGCCAAGATGGTGCGGGAACTCAGCCCCAGCATTTT	CASSQDGAGTQPQHF
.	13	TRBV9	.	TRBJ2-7	TGTGCCAGCAGCGGACGGAAGGACGGCGAGCAGTACTTC	CASSGRKDGEQYF
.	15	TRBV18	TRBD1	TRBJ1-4	TGTGCCAGCTCACCACGTGGGCCAGGGGGCGAAAAACTGTTTTTT	CASSPRGPGGEKLFF
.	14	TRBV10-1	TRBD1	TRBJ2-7	TGCGCCAGCCGAGACAGGGGGAGCTCCTACGAGCAGTACTTC	CASRDRGSSYEQYF
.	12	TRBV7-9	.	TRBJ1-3	TGTACCAGCAGCTTAGGGGGAAACACCATATATTTT	CTSSLGGNTIYF
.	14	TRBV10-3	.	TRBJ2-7	TGTGCCATCAGTGATCAGGGTGGGGCCTACGAGCAGTACTTC	CAISDQGGAYEQYF
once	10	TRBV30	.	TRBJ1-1	TGTGCCTGGGGGCAAGAAGAAGCTTTCTTT	CAWGQEEAFF
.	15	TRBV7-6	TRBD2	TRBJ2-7	TGTGCCAGCAGCTTGAGCGCGGGAGGCTCCTACGAGCAGTACTTC	CASSLSAGGSYEQYF
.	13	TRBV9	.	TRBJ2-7	TGTGCCAGCAGCGTCACAGGATCCTACGAGCAGTACTTC	CASSVTGSYEQYF
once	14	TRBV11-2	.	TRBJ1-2	TGTGCCAGCAGCTTAGAGTCACCCTACTATGGCTACACCTTC	CASSLESPYYGYTF
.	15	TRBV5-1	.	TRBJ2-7	TGCGCCAGCAGCGTGGCCGGGACCAACCCCCGCGAGCAGTACTTC	CASSVAGTNPREQYF
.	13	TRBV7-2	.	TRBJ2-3	TGTGCCAGCAGCCGGGGAAACACAGATACGCAGTATTTT	CASSRGNTDTQYF
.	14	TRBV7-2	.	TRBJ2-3	TGTGCCAGCAGCCAAGGGGTATCAACAGATACGCAGTATTTT	CASSQGVSTDTQYF
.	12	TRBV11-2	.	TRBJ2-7	TGTGCCAGCAGCAGAATACTAGGCGAGCAGTACTTC	CASSRILGEQYF
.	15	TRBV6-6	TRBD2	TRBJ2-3	TGTGCCAGCAGTCCGCGGGGAGGGACGGGTGATACGCAGTATTTT	CASSPRGGTGDTQYF
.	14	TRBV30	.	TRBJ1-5	TGTGCCTGGAAGGGGGACACGGGAGATTCTCCCCAGCATTTT	CAWKGDTGDSPQHF
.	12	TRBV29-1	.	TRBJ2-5	TGCAGCGTTGGAGCTCCAGGGGAGACCCAGTACTTC	CSVGAPGETQYF
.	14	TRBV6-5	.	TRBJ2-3	TGTGCCAGCAGGCCCCTTGGAAACGGGGATACGCAGTATTTT	CASRPLGNGDTQYF
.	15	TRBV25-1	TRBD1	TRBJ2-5	TGTGCCAGCAGGCCCGGGACAGGGAACCAAGAGACCCAGTACTTC	CASRPGTGNQETQYF
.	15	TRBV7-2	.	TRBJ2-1	TGTGCCAGCAGCCCCACCGGGGACCTCGACAATGAGCAGTTCTTC	CASSPTGDLDNEQFF
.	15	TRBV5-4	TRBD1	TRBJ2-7	TGTGCCAGCAGCTTGGCTCCGGACAGGACGCACGAGCAGTACTTC	CASSLAPDRTHEQYF
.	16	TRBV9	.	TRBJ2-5	TGTGCCAGCAGCGTAGAGGTAGGGTCGTACCAAGAGACCCAGTACTTC	CASSVEVGSYQETQYF
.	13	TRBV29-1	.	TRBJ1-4	TGCAGCGCCTCGGGGGGTGGAAAGGAAAAACTGTTTTTT	CSASGGGKEKLFF
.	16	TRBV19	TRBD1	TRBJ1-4	TGTGCCAGTAGTATGGGGACAGGTTGGATCTCGGAAAAACTGTTTTTT	CASSMGTGWISEKLFF
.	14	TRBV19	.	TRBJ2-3	TGTGCCAGTAGTCGATGGGGGGACACAGATACGCAGTATTTT	CASSRWGDTDTQYF
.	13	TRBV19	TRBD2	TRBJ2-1	TGTGCCAGTAGTATGCGGGGGAACAATGAGCAGTTCTTC	CASSMRGNNEQFF
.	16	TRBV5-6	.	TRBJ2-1	TGTGCCAGCAGCTTGGATCCGGGACCAAAAAAGAATGAGCAGTTCTTC	CASSLDPGPKKNEQFF
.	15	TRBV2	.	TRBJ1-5	TGTGCCAGCAGTGCAACATTTGTGGCGCCTCAGCCCCAGCATTTT	CASSATFVAPQPQHF
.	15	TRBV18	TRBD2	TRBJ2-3	TGTGCCAGCAGACGACTAGCGGACGGAGCGAATACGCAGTATTTT	CASRRLADGANTQYF
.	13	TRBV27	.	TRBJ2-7	TGTGCCAGCAGTTTGACAGGCTCCTACGAGCAGTACTTC	CASSLTGSYEQYF
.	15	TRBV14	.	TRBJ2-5	TGTGCCAGCAGCCAAGAATGGGGGGCTGGAGAGACCCAGTACTTC	CASSQEWGAGETQYF
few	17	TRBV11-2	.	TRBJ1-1	TGTGCCAGCAGCTTAATGTGGGGGGGCGCTTCAAACACTGAAGCTTTCTTT	CASSLMWGGASNTEAFF
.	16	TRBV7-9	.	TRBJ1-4	TGTGCCAGCAGCGCCGGACGTTTTATGGAGGGTGAAAAACTGTTTTTT	CASSAGRFMEGEKLFF
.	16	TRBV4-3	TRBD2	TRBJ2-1	TGCGCCAGCAGCCAAGACGTCTTAGGGAGCGGGGATGAGCAGTTCTTC	CASSQDVLGSGDEQFF
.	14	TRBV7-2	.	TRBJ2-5	TGTGCCAGCAGCCCGAGCCTTGGAGTAGAGACCCAGTACTTC	CASSPSLGVETQYF
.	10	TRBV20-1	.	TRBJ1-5	TGCAGTGCTGGGGGGGAGCCCCAGCATTTT	CSAGGEPQHF
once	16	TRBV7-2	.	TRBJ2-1	TGTGCCAGCAGCTTGGGCGCGACTAGTGCATACAATGAGCAGTTCTTC	CASSLGATSAYNEQFF
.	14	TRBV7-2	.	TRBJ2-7	TGTGCCAGCAGCTTAGGCTCCCACTCCTACGAGCAGTACTTC	CASSLGSHSYEQYF
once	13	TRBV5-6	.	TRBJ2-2	TGTGCCAGCAGCTTGATGGGCGGCGGGGAGCTGTTTTTT	CASSLMGGGELFF
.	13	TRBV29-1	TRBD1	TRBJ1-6	TGCAGCGTCCGACAGGGGACGGGATCACCCCTCCACTTT	CSVRQGTGSPLHF
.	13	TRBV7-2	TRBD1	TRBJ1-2	TGTGCCAGCAGCCCCCGGACAGGGGCAGGCTACACCTTC	CASSPRTGAGYTF
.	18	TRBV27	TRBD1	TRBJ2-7	TGTGCCAGCAGTTTTCTTAGGGGGCAGGGGTATGATTCCTACGAGCAGTACTTC	CASSFLRGQGYDSYEQYF
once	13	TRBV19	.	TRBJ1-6	TGTGCCAGTAGTATAGATCAAAGGTCACCCCTCCACTTT	CASSIDQRSPLHF
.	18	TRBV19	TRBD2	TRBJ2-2	TGTGCCAGTCACCGTTTAGCGGGAGGGGAAGGGAACACCGGGGAGCTGTTTTTT	CASHRLAGGEGNTGELFF
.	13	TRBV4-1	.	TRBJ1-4	TGCGCCAGCAGCACAGCTGTGGGTGAAAAACTGTTTTTT	CASSTAVGEKLFF
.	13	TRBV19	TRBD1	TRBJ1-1	TGTGCCAGTAGTCCACGGCGGGACAGTGAAGCTTTCTTT	CASSPRRDSEAFF
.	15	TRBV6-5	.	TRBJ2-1	TGTGCCAGCAGTTATTCGCGTGGCGCATACAATGAGCAGTTCTTC	CASSYSRGAYNEQFF
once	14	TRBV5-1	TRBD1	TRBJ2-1	TGCGCCAGCAGCCGCAGGGGGATATCTCAGGACCAGTTCTTC	CASSRRGISQDQFF
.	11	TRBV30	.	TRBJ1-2	TGTGCCTGGAGTGTCGGCGGGGGCTACACCTTC	CAWSVGGGYTF
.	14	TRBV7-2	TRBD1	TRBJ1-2	TGTGCCAGCAGCATCGGGACAGGGGGACCGGGCTACACCTTC	CASSIGTGGPGYTF